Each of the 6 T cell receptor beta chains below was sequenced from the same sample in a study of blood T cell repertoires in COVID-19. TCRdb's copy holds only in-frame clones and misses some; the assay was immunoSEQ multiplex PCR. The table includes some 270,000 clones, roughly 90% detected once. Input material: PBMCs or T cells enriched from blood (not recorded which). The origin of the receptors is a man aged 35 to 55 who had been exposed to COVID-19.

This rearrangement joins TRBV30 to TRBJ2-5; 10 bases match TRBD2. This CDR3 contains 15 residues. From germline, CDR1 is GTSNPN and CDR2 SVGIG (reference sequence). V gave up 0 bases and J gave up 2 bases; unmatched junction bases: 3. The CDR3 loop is CAWSVGLAAQETQYF. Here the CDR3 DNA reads TGTGCCTGGAGTGTAGGACTAGCGGCTCAAGAGACCCAGTACTTC.

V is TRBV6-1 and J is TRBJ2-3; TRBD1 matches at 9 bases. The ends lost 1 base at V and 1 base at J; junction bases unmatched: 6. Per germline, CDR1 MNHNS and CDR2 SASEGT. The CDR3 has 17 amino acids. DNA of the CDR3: TGTGCCAGCAGTGAAGGGACAGGGGTTGAGGGCACAGATACGCAGTATTTT. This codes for CASSEGTGVEGTDTQYF.

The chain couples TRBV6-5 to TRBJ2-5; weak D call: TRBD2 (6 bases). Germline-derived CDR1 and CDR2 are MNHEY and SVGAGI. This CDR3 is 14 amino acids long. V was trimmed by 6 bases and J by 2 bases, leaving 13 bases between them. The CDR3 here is CASSGGAVQETQYF. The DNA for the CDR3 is TGTGCCAGCAGCGGAGGGGCGGTTCAAGAGACCCAGTACTTC.

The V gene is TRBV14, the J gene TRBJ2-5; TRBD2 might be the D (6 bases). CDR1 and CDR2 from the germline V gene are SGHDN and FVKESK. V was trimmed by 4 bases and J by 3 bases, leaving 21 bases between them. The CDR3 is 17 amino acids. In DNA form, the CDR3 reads TGTGCCAGCAGCCGGAAAAGTTCGCTAGCGCCCAAAGAGACCCAGTACTTC. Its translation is CASSRKSSLAPKETQYF. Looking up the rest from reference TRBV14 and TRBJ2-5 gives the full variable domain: EAGVTQFPSHSVIEKGQTVTLRCDPISGHDNLYWYRRVMGKEIKFLLHFVKESKQDESGMPNNRFLAERTGGTYSTLKVQPAELEDSGVYFCASSRKSSLAPKETQYFGPGTRLLVL.

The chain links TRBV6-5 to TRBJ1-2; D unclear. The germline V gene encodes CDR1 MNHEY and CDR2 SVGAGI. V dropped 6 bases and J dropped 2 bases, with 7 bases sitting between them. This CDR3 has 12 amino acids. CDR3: CASRQANYGYTF. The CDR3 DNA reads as TGTGCCAGCAGGCAGGCGAACTATGGCTACACCTTC.

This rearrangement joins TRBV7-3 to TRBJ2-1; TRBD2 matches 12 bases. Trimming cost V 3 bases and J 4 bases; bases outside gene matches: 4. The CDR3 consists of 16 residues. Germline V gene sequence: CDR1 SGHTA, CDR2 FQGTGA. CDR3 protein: CASSFTGTSGYNEQFF. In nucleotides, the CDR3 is TGTGCCAGCAGCTTTACCGGGACTAGCGGGTACAATGAGCAGTTCTTC.